The rows below give T cell receptor beta chains drawn from one sample of a study of blood T cell repertoires in COVID-19. Profiled with immunoSEQ multiplex PCR; TCRdb holds only in-frame clones, not every one. The data contain some 220,000 clones, about four fifths of them seen just once; the ten biggest clones take up approximately 1.2%. Sequencing input: PBMCs or T cells enriched from blood (not recorded which). The receptors derive from a woman aged 40 to 55 with acute COVID-19. Both conserved end residues are part of each CDR3. The order of the fields is D gene, J gene, V gene, clone size, CDR3 DNA, CDR3 protein. D genes are given only for firm matches. Where a row states a size, it is once, few, many or the class of an expanded clone; other rows omit it.

. | TRBJ1-1 | TRBV28 | . | TGTGCCAGCAGTTTGAGTGGACATTTGAACACTGAAGCTTTCTTT | CASSLSGHLNTEAFF
. | TRBJ2-1 | TRBV4-2 | . | TGTGCCAGCAGCCCCCGACTGGACTCCTACAATGAGCAGTTCTTC | CASSPRLDSYNEQFF
TRBD1 | TRBJ2-1 | TRBV5-1 | . | TGCGCCAGCAGCCCCCGACAGGGTCTGCGCAATGAGCAGTTCTTC | CASSPRQGLRNEQFF
TRBD2 | TRBJ2-7 | TRBV7-2 | . | TGTGCCAGCAGCTCAAGGAGAGTCCTAGCGGGGGGGAACACCCACGAGCAGTACTTC | CASSSRRVLAGGNTHEQYF
. | TRBJ1-1 | TRBV7-9 | . | TGTGCCAGCAGCCCAAGCGACGGGTACACTGAAGCTTTCTTT | CASSPSDGYTEAFF
. | TRBJ1-3 | TRBV6-6 | . | TGTGCCAGCAGTCCCTGGGGGACTGGGAGCTCTGGAAACACCATATATTTT | CASSPWGTGSSGNTIYF
TRBD1 | TRBJ1-2 | TRBV19 | . | TGTGCCAGTAACGGACAGGGGGCGAGAGGCTACACCTTC | CASNGQGARGYTF
TRBD2 | TRBJ2-3 | TRBV28 | . | TGTGCCAGCAGCCCGTCCAGCGGGAGGACAGATACGCAGTATTTT | CASSPSSGRTDTQYF
. | TRBJ1-6 | TRBV6-5 | . | TGTGCCAGCAGTTATGGGAGAAGAGGTGATTCACCCCTCCACTTT | CASSYGRRGDSPLHF
. | TRBJ2-2 | TRBV30 | many | TGTGCCTGGAGATGGGGAGGAAGTTCCACCGGGGAGCTGTTTTTT | CAWRWGGSSTGELFF
TRBD1 | TRBJ1-6 | TRBV7-9 | . | TGTGCCAGCAGCTTGAGGGACAGCTATAATTCACCCCTCCACTTT | CASSLRDSYNSPLHF
TRBD1 | TRBJ1-1 | TRBV11-2 | . | TGTGCCAGCAGCCACACAGGGCAGGGGGGTGAAGCTTTCTTT | CASSHTGQGGEAFF
. | TRBJ1-3 | TRBV3-1/TRBV3-2 | . | TGTGCCAGCAGCCCCCCGGGTTACAGGGCTGGAAACACCATATATTTT | CASSPPGYRAGNTIYF
. | TRBJ2-1 | TRBV24-1 | . | TGTGCCACCAGTGATTTGCAAGGGGCTAGTAATCACAATGAGCAGTTCTTC | CATSDLQGASNHNEQFF
TRBD2 | TRBJ2-1 | TRBV6-6 | . | TGTGCCAGCAGGGGCGGGAGGTACAATGAGCAGTTCTTC | CASRGGRYNEQFF
. | TRBJ1-3 | TRBV4-1 | . | TGCGCCAGCAGCCAAGATCTTGTACAGGGAAACACCATATATTTT | CASSQDLVQGNTIYF
. | TRBJ2-3 | TRBV21-1 | . | TGTGCCAGCAGCAAAGTTGATAGCGGGAGATGTGGCACAGATACGCAGTATTTT | CASSKVDSGRCGTDTQYF
. | TRBJ1-1 | TRBV7-2 | few | TGTGCCAGCAGCCCAAAAGTGGGAGGCGTAGAAGCTTTCTTT | CASSPKVGGVEAFF
. | TRBJ1-6 | TRBV4-2 | few | TGTGCCAGCAGCCAAGAAATGGGCCATTCACCCCTCCACTTT | CASSQEMGHSPLHF
. | TRBJ1-2 | TRBV15 | . | TGTGCCACCAGCGGCCCCCTCAGGGATGGCTACACCTTC | CATSGPLRDGYTF
. | TRBJ1-2 | TRBV19 | . | TGTGCCAGTAGTGCTGTAACAGGGCTCTATGGCTACACCTTC | CASSAVTGLYGYTF
. | TRBJ1-2 | TRBV7-3 | few | TGTGCCAGCAGCTCTCAGGCAGGGGCTAACTATGGCTACACCTTC | CASSSQAGANYGYTF
TRBD2 | TRBJ2-2 | TRBV5-1 | . | TGCGCCAGCAGCCTTAGCGGGGGGAACACCGGGGAGCTGTTTTTT | CASSLSGGNTGELFF
. | TRBJ1-1 | TRBV10-2 | . | TGCGCCAGCAGTGACATGGGAGGCTTCACTGAAGCTTTCTTT | CASSDMGGFTEAFF
. | TRBJ1-3 | TRBV10-3 | . | TGTGCCATCATTGGCAGGGAACTAAACTCTGGAAACACCATATATTTT | CAIIGRELNSGNTIYF
. | TRBJ2-2 | TRBV7-9 | . | TGTGCCAGCAGCTTAGACTTGGGGGAGCTGTTTTTT | CASSLDLGELFF
. | TRBJ1-2 | TRBV9 | . | TGTGCCAGCACGGACAGCTATGGCTACACCTTC | CASTDSYGYTF
. | TRBJ1-6 | TRBV30 | . | TGTGCCTGGAGGGTCTCGGGAGCAATCAGTTCACCCCTCCACTTT | CAWRVSGAISSPLHF